Detailed here is one T cell receptor (beta chain). As yet, its antigen is unknown. These data come from a study of graft-versus-host responses after intestinal transplantation. The overall study: Those transplanted obtained multivisceral, liver-intestinal, or isolated intestinal grafts. The study's findings and limits: Detection of GvH clones occurred in recipient marrow, and some had their first appearance in ileum or blood.

The CDR3 extends over 14 amino acids. V shed 6 bases and J 1 base; nucleotides not matched to a gene: 4. CDR1 is MNHEY, CDR2 SVGAGI, per germline. Method: immunoSEQ multiplex PCR; TCRdb's copy keeps in-frame clones and lacks some. The sample gives 12,000 or so clones, approximately 80% of which show up once; about 30% is in the top ten. The receptor's source is a human patient who received an intestinal transplant, so some T cells may come from the graft donor. The chain employs TRBV6-5 and TRBJ1-1; TRBD1 aligns across 8 bases. Sequencing used PBMCs, obtained about 490 days after intestinal transplant. The CDR3 spells CASSLGTGNTEAFF. CDR3 bases: TGTGCCAGCAGCCTTGGGACAGGGAACACTGAAGCTTTCTTT.